This T cell receptor beta chain derives from a study of vaccination and CD4 T cells after COVID-19. About the study: There were two doses of either BNT162b2 or mRNA-1273 vaccine given to participants. Median time from second vaccine dose to sampling was 60 to 80 days (14 to 241).

The Oncomine TCR Beta short-read assay was what sequenced the DNA obtained from cultured CD4+ T cells. TCRdb reprocessed the PCR reads via MiXCR and lists one record per CDR3 protein. The repertoire holds a few thousand distinct CDR3 sequences, 25% to 40% seen once, with about a third in the top ten. There are 15 residues in the CDR3. The V gene lost 5 bases and the J gene lost 4 bases, with 17 bases spanning the gap. Germline CDR1 is SGHTA and CDR2 is FQGNSA. Study-level results: Within convalescent individuals, 304 out of 307 vaccine-specific clones proved to be spike mono-reactive.

Treatment defined: approximately nine-day PBMC culture with coronavirus spike peptide pools or control peptides (ViraFEST assay). PBMCs, plated at about 2.2 million per well, were grown in the presence of approximately 10 IU/ml IL-2 and 8.5 to 10 ug/ml peptide pools. This clonotype has a handful of counts. Antigen: not known. Material: CD4+ T cells from blood, cultured in vitro. The chain uses TRBV7-2 and TRBJ1-1; possibly TRBD1 for D (6 bases). This receptor was obtained from a human donor who had recovered from COVID-19. CDR3 coding DNA: TGTGCCAGCAGCCCAACATGGGGGGCTTTCACTGAAGCTTTCTTT. Translation: CASSPTWGAFTEAFF.